This record looks at one TCR beta chain sequence and its context. The data stem from a study of blood T cell repertoires in COVID-19. About the study: The United States, Italy and Spain provided the acute and convalescent COVID-19 samples. PBMCs, B-cell-depleted T cells, or T cells were the source of the cDNA or gDNA that made up the material.

Per the germline V gene, CDR1 is SGHTA and CDR2 is FQGNSA. Trimming removed 1 base from V and 1 base from J, with 8 bases in between. The CDR3 is 15 amino acids. Methods used by the authors: Amplification of reference gene primers provided the estimated nucleated cell counts. Measured with immunoSEQ multiplex PCR; TCRdb has only the in-frame clones, and not every one. V and J calls plus clone size are reproduced from that table; the DNA served to infer D and trimming. The data show roughly 100,000 clones, roughly 87% seen once. The sequencing sample was made of peripheral blood. The source of this sequence is a man aged 50-59 years with acute or convalescent COVID-19. This chain joins TRBV7-2 and TRBJ1-3; unclear D gene. The CDR3 DNA reads as TGTGCCAGCAGCTTAGTGTCGGGGTCTGGAAACACCATATATTTT. The encoded protein is CASSLVSGSGNTIYF.